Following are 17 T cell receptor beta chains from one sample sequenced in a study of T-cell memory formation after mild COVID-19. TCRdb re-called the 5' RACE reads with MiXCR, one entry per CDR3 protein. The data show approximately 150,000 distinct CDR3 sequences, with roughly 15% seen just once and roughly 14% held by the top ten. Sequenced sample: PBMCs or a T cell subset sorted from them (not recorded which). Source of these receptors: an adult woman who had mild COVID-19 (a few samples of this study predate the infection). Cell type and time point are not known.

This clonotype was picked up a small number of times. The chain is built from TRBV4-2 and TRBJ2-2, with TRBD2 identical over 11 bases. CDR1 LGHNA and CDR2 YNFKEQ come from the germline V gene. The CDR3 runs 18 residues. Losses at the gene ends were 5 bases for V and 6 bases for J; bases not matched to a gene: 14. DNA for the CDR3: TGTGCCAGCAGCACTCAGGGACTAGCGGACCTACGGTCCGGGGAGCTGTTTTTT. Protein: CASSTQGLADLRSGELFF.

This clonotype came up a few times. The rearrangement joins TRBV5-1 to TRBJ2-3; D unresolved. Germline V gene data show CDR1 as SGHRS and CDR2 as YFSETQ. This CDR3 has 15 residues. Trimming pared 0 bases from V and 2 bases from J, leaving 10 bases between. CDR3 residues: CASSLGTGITDTQYF. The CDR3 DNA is TGCGCCAGCAGCTTGGGAACGGGTATCACAGATACGCAGTATTTT. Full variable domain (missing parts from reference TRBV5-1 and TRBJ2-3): KAGVTQTPRYLIKTRGQQVTLSCSPISGHRSVSWYQQTPGQGLQFLFEYFSETQRNKGNFPGRFSGRQFSNSRSEMNVSTLELGDSALYLCASSLGTGITDTQYFGPGTRLTVL.

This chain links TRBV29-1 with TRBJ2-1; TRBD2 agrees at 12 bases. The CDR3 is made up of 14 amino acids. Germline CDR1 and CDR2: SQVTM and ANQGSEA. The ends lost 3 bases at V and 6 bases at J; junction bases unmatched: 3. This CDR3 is CSVETSGRFNEQFF. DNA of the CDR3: TGCAGCGTTGAGACTAGCGGGAGATTCAATGAGCAGTTCTTC.

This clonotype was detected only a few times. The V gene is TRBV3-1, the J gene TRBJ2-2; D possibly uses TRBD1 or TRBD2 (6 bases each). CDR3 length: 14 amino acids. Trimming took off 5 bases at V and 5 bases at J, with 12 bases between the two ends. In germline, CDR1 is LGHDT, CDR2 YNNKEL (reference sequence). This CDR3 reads CASSGGAGTGELFF. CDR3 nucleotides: TGTGCCAGCAGCGGGGGCGCGGGGACCGGGGAGCTGTTTTTT.

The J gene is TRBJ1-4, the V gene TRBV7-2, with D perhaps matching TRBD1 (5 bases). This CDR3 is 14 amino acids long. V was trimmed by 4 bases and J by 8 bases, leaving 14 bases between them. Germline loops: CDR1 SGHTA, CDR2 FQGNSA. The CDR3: CASSYGRSGEKLFF. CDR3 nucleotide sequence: TGTGCCAGCAGCTACGGACGGTCAGGGGAAAAACTGTTTTTT.

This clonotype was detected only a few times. The CDR3 spells CASSEGAGRTDTQYF. In DNA, the CDR3 is TGTGCCAGCAGTGAAGGGGCGGGAAGGACAGATACGCAGTATTTT. This chain connects TRBV6-4 to TRBJ2-3, with D tentatively TRBD2 (6 bases). V shed 3 bases and J shed 3 bases, with 13 bases lying between them. This CDR3 contains 15 residues. Germline V gene sequence: CDR1 MRHNA, CDR2 SNTAGT.

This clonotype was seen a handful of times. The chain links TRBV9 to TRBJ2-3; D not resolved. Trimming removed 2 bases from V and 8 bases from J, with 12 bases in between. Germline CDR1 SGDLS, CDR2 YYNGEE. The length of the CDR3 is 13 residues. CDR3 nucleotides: TGTGCCAGCAGCGTGGACGGTCCTGGTACGCAGTATTTT. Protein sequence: CASSVDGPGTQYF.

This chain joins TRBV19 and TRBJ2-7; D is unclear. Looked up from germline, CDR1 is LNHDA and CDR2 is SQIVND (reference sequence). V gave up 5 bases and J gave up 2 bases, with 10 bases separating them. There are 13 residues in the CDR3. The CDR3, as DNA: TGTGCCAGTAGTCAAACCCCCCCCTACGAGCAGTACTTC. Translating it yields CASSQTPPYEQYF.

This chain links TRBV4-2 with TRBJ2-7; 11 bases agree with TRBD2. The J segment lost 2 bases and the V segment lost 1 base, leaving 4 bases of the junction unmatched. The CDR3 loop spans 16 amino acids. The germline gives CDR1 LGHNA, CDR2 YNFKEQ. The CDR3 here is CASSQVTSGSPYEQYF. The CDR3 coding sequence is TGTGCCAGCAGCCAAGTCACTAGCGGGAGTCCCTACGAGCAGTACTTC.

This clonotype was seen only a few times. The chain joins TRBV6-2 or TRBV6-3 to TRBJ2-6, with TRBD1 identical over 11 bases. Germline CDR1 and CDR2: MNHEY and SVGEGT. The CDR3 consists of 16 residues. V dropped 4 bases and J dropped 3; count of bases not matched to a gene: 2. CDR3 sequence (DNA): TGTGCCAGCAGTTGGACAGGGGGCGTTGGGGCCAACGTCCTGACTTTC. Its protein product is CASSWTGGVGANVLTF.

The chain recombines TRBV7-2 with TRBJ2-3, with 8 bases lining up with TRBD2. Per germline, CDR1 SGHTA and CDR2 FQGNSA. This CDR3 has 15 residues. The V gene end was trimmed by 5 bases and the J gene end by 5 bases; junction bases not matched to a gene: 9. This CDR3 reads CASSPGGGRKDTQYF. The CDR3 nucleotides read TGTGCCAGCAGCCCGGGGGGCGGGAGGAAAGATACGCAGTATTTT.

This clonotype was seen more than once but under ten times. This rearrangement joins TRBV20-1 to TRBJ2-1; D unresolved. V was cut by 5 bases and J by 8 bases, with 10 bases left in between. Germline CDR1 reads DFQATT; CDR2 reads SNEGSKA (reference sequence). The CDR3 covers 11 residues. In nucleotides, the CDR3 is TGCAGTGCTGGTTCCCCGGATGAGCAGTTCTTC. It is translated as CSAGSPDEQFF.

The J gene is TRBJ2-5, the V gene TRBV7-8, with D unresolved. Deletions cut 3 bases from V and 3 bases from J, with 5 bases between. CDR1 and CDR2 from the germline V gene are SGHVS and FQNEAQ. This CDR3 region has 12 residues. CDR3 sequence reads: CASSFTEETQYF. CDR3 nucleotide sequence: TGTGCCAGCAGCTTCACTGAAGAGACCCAGTACTTC.

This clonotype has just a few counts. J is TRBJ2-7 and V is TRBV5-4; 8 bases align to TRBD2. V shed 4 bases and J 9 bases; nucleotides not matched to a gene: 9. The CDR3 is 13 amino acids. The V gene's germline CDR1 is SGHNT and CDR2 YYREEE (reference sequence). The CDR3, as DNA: TGTGCCAGCAGCCCGGGACTAGGTAGGGTGCAGTACTTC. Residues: CASSPGLGRVQYF.

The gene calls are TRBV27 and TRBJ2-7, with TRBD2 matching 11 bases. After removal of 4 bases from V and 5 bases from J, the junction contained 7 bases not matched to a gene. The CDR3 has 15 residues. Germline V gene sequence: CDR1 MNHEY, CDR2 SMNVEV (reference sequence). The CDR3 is CASSSNSGGAHEQYF. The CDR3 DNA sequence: TGTGCCAGCAGTTCCAATAGCGGGGGGGCCCACGAGCAGTACTTC.

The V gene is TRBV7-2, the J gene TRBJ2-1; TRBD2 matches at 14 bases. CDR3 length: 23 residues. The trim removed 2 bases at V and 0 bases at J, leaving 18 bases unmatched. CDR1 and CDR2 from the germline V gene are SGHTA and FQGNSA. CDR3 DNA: TGTGCCAGCAGCTTACTTTCCAGCAGACTAGCGGGAGGGAAGTGGGACTCCTACAATGAGCAGTTCTTC. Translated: CASSLLSSRLAGGKWDSYNEQFF.

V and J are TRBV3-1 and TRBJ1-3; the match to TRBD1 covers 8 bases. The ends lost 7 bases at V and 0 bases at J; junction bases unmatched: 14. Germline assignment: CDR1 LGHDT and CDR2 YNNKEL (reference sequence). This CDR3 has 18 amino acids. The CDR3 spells CASTRLSGTGLSGNTIYF. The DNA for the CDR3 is TGTGCCAGCACCCGATTAAGCGGGACAGGTCTCTCTGGAAACACCATATATTTT.